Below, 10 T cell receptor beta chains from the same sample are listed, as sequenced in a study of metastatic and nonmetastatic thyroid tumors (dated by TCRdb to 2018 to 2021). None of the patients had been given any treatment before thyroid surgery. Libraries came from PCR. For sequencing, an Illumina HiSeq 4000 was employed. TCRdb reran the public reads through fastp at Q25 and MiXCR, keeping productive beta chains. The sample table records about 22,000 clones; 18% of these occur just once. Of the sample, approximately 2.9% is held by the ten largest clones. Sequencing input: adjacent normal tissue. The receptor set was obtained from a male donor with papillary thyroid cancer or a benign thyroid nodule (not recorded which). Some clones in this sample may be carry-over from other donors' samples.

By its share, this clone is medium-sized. The CDR3 DNA reads as TGTGCCAGCAGTTACTCGGGCGGGGGGGGAAATGAGCAGTTCTTC. Amino acid sequence: CASSYSGGGGNEQFF. The rearrangement links TRBV6-2 or TRBV6-3 to TRBJ2-1; 9 nucleotides match TRBD2. Trimming at V came to 0 bases and at J to 7 bases, leaving 4 bases not matched to a gene. Looked up from germline, CDR1 is MNHEY and CDR2 is SVGEGT. The CDR3 is made up of 15 amino acids.

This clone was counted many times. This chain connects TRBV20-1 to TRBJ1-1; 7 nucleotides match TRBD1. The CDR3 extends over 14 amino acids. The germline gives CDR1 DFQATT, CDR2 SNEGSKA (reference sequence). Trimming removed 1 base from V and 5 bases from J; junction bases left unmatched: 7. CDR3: CSARVTGRWTEAFF. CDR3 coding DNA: TGCAGTGCTAGAGTGACAGGGAGGTGGACTGAAGCTTTCTTT.

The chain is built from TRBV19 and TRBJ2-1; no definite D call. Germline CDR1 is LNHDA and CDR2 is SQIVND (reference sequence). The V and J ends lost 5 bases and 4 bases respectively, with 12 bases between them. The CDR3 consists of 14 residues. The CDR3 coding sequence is TGTGCCAGTAGTCTGGCGACATTTTACAATGAGCAGTTCTTC. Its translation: CASSLATFYNEQFF.

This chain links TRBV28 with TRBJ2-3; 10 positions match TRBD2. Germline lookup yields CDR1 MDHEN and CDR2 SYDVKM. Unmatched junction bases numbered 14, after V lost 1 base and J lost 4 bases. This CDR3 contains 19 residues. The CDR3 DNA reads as TGTGCCAGCAGTTTATTGTCTAGCGGGAGTTGTCCCTCCCCAGATACGCAGTATTTT. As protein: CASSLLSSGSCPSPDTQYF.

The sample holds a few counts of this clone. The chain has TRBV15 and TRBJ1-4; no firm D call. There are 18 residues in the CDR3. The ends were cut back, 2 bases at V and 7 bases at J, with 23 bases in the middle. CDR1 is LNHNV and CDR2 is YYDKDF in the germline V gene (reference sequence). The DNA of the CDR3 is TGTGCCACCAGCAGACCCAAGCAGAGAGCAAGGTCCTCTGAAAAACTGTTTTTT. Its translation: CATSRPKQRARSSEKLFF.

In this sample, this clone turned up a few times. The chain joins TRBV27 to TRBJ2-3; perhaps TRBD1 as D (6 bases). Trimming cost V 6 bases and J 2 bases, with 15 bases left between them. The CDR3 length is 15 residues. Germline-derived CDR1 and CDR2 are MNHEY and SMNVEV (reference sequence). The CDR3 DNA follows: TGTGCCAGCAGAAAGGACAGTATGTTCACAGATACGCAGTATTTT. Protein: CASRKDSMFTDTQYF.

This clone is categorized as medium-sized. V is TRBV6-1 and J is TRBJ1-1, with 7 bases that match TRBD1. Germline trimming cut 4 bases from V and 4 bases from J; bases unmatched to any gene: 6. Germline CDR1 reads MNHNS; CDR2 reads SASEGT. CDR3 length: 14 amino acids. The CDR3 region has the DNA TGTGCCAGCAGTGGATTGACAGGGCGCACTGAAGCTTTCTTT. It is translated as CASSGLTGRTEAFF.

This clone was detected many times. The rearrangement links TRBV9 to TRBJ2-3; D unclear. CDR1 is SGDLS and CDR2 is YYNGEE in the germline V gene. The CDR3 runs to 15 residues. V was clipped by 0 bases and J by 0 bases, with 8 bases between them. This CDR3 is CASSVEGASTDTQYF. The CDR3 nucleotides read TGTGCCAGCAGCGTAGAAGGAGCTAGCACAGATACGCAGTATTTT. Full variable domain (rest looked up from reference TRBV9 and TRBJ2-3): DSGVTQTPKHLITATGQRVTLRCSPRSGDLSVYWYQQSLDQGLQFLIQYYNGEERAKGNILERFSAQQFPDLHSELNLSSLELGDSALYFCASSVEGASTDTQYFGPGTRLTVL.

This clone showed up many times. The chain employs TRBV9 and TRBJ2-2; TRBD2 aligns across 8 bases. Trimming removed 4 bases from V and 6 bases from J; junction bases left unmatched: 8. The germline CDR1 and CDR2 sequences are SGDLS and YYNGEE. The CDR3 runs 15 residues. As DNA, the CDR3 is TGTGCCAGCAGCCTGACGGGGGGGAGGTCCGGGGAGCTGTTTTTT. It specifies CASSLTGGRSGELFF.

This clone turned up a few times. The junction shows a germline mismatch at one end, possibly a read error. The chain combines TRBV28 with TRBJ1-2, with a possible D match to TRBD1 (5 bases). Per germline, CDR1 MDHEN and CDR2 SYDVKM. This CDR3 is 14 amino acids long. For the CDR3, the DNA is TGTGCCAGCAGTTTCTCGGGGCTCGTGTATGGCTACACCTTT. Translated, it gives CASSFSGLVYGYTF.